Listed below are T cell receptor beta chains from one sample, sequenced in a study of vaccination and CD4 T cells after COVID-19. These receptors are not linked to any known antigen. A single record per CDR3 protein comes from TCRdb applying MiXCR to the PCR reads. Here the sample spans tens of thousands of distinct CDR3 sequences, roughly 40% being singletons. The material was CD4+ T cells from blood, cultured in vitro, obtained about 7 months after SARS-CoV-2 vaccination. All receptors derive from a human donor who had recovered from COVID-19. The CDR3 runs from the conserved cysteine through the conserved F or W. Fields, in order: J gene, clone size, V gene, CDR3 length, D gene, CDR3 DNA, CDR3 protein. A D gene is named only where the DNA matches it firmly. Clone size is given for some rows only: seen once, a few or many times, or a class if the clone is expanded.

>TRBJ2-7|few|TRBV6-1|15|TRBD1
TGTGCCAGCAGTCGAGGACAGGGGAATCTCTACGAGCAGTACTTC
CASSRGQGNLYEQYF
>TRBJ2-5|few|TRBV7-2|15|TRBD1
TGTGCCAGCAGCAAGGACAGGGGCATGATTGAGACCCAGTACTTC
CASSKDRGMIETQYF
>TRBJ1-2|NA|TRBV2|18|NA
TGTGCCAGCAGGGACCTGGCCCGAAAAACGGGGCCCAGCTATGGCTACACCTTC
CASRDLARKTGPSYGYTF
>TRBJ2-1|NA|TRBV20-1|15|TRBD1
TGCAGTGCATCCCCCGGGACAGGGTCCTACAATGAGCAGTTCTTC
CSASPGTGSYNEQFF
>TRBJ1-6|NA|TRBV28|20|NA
TGTGCCACCGAGGGGTTTCTGCCACCGGACGTAGGGGGAATTAATTCACCCCTCCACTTT
CATEGFLPPDVGGINSPLHF
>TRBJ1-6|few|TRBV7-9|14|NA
TGTGCCAGCAGCTGGGACGGATATAATTCACCCCTCCACTTT
CASSWDGYNSPLHF
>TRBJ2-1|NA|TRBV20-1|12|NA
TGCAGTGCTATTCCAAGGGCGAATGAGCAGTTCTTC
CSAIPRANEQFF
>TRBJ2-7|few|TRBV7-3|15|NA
TGTGCCAGCAGCTTAATCGGGCATGCTGGCTACGAGCAGTACTTC
CASSLIGHAGYEQYF
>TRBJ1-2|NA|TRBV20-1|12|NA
TGCAGTGCTGGCGCAGCAAACTATGGCTACACCTTC
CSAGAANYGYTF
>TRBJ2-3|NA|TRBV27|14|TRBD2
TGTGCCTCCCAGCGGGGACTGAGCACAGATACGCAGTATTTT
CASQRGLSTDTQYF
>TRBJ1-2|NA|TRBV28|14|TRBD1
TGTGCCAGCAAAGGGACAGGGGTGAACTATGGCTACACCTTC
CASKGTGVNYGYTF
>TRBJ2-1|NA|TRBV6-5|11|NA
TGTGCCAGCAGTTACGCGGGAAGTCTGTTCTTC
CASSYAGSLFF
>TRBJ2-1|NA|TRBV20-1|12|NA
TGCAGTGCTAGCGGGAGTGGGCGGGAGCAGTTCTTC
CSASGSGREQFF
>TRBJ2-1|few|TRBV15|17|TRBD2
TGTGCCACCAGCAGAGATTTTACTAGCGGGAGTGGAAATGAGCAGTTCTTC
CATSRDFTSGSGNEQFF
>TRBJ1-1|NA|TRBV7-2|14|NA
TGTGCCAGCAGCTTAGACAGGGTAGGCGCTGAAGCTTTCTTT
CASSLDRVGAEAFF
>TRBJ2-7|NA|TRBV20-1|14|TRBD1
TGCAGTGCCAGCTTTAGGCAGGGGGCGGACGAGCAGTACTTC
CSASFRQGADEQYF
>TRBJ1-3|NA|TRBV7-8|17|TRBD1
TGTGCCAGCAGCTCCCACCTAGGACAGGGCTCTGGAAACACCATATATTTT
CASSSHLGQGSGNTIYF
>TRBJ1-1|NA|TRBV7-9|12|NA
TGTGCCAGCAGCTTCGGCGGAGATGAAGCTTTCTTT
CASSFGGDEAFF
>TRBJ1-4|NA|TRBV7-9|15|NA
TGTGCCAGCAGCCCCCGGAGTACACTTAATGAAAAACTGTTTTTT
CASSPRSTLNEKLFF
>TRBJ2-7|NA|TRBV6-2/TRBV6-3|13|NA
TGTGCCAGCACTAGGGGGGCTGGCTACGAGCAGTACTTC
CASTRGAGYEQYF
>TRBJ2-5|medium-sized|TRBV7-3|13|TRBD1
TGTGCCAGCAGCTTGACAGGGTTAGAGACCCAGTACTTC
CASSLTGLETQYF
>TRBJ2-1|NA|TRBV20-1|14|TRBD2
TGCAGTGCTGGAACTAGCGGGGGGGGCAATGAGCAGTTCTTC
CSAGTSGGGNEQFF
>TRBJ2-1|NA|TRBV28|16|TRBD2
TGTGCCAGCGGAAAGCATACTAGCGGCTCCTACAATGAGCAGTTCTTC
CASGKHTSGSYNEQFF
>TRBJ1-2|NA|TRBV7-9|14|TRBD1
TGTGCCAGCAGCCCGGGGGACAGGGTGGATGGCTACACCTTC
CASSPGDRVDGYTF
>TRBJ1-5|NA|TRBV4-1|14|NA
TGCGCCAGCAGCCGCGGGGGAATATTTCAGCCCCAGCATTTT
CASSRGGIFQPQHF
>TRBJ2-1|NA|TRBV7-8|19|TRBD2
TGTGCCAGCAGCTCAACCCCGGGACTAGCGGGAAGCTCCTACAATGAGCAGTTCTTC
CASSSTPGLAGSSYNEQFF
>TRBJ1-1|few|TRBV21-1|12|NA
TGTGCTAAGCAGCACCGGGACAGGGAAGCTTTCTTT
CAKQHRDREAFF
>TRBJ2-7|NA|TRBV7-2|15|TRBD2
TGTGCCAGCACGGGCGGGGGAGCCCGACCCCCCGAGCAGTACTTC
CASTGGGARPPEQYF
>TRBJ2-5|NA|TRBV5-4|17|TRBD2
TGTGCCAGCAGCCCCGATTGGGGGACTAGCGGACAAGAGACCCAGTACTTC
CASSPDWGTSGQETQYF
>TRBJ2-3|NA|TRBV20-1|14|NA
TGCAGTGCTATGGACTATCTCCGGACAGATACGCAGTATTTT
CSAMDYLRTDTQYF
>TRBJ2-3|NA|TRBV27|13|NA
TGTGCCAGCAGTTCCACAGGGAGCGGCACGCAGTATTTT
CASSSTGSGTQYF
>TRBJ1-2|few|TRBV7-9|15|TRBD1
TGTGCCAGCAGCTTAGCTCCCCTACAGGGGAGGGGCTACACCTTC
CASSLAPLQGRGYTF
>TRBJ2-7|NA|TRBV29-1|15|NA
TGCAGCGTTGCGTTCCGCAGTGCAAGCTCCTACGAGCAGTACTTC
CSVAFRSASSYEQYF
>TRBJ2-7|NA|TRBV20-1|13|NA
TGCAGTGCCCTGGGAGGCGGGTACTACGAGCAGTACTTC
CSALGGGYYEQYF
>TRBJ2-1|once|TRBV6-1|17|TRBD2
TGTGCCAGCAGTGGGGGTAGCGGGAGGCGCTCCTACAATGAGCAGTTCTTC
CASSGGSGRRSYNEQFF